This TCR beta chain originates from a study of human T cells and chemical hapten exposure. Study as a whole: Small volume differences among pooled libraries mainly caused per-sample TCR yield variation.

Points from the study as a whole: Relative to control repertoires, expanded TCRs gave rise to significantly more large CDR3 similarity clusters.

The time point was: patch test 1, 2 weeks after DPC sensitization. Specified treatment: therapeutic diphenylcyclopropenone sensitization with weekly scalp DPC. The authors' total RNA extraction used unfractionated whole blood. V lost 5 bases to trimming and J lost 0 bases; unmatched junction nucleotides: 8. The CDR3 covers 17 residues. The germline CDR1 and CDR2 sequences are SGHTA and FQGNSA. This clonotype was seen a handful of times. Its specificity is unknown. TCRdb redid the calling of the RACE reads with MiXCR, one entry per CDR3 protein. The sample lists 370,000 or so distinct CDR3 sequences, 4.8% occurring once.

The sample here was whole blood, taken in connection with sensitization to the hapten diphenylcyclopropenone (DPC). The J gene is TRBJ2-3, the V gene TRBV7-2; 10 nucleotides align to TRBD1. This TCR came from a woman aged 50 to 60 with alopecia areata. Some clones in this sample may be carry-over from other donors' samples. The CDR3 DNA reads as TGTGCCAGCAGCCCGCGGACAGGGGGGGTTAGCACAGATACGCAGTATTTT. Amino acids: CASSPRTGGVSTDTQYF.